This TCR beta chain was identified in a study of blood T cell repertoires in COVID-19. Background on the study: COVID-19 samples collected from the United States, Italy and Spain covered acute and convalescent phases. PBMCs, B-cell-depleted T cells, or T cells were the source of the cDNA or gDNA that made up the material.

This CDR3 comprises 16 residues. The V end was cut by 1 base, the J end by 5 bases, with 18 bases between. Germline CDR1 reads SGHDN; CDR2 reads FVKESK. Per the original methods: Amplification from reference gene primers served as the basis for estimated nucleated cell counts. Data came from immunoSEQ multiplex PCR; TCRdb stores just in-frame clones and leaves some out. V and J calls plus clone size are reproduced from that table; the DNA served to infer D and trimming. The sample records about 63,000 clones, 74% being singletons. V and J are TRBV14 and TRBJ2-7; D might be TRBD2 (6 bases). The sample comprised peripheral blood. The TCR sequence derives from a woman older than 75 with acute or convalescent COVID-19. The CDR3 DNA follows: TGTGCCAGCAGCCAAGTCGGAGGGGCCGGGGGTAACGAGCAGTACTTC. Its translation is CASSQVGGAGGNEQYF.